This TCR beta chain was sequenced during a study of blood T cell repertoires in COVID-19. Trimming took 5 bases from V and 1 from J; bases not matched to a gene: 7. There are 16 residues in the CDR3. Germline loops: CDR1 SGHRS, CDR2 YFSETQ. TCRdb's copy holds only in-frame clones and misses some; the assay was immunoSEQ multiplex PCR. The table shows about 320,000 clones, with more than 90% occurring only once. What was sequenced was PBMCs or T cells enriched from blood (not recorded which). The clonotype comes from a woman aged 30 to 39 who had been exposed to COVID-19. The rearrangement links TRBV5-1 to TRBJ1-1; 11 bases map to TRBD1. The CDR3 coding sequence is TGCGCCAGCAGTCCGGACAGGGGGCGCCCGAACACTGAAGCTTTCTTT. Translated: CASSPDRGRPNTEAFF. Variable domain in full (rest from reference TRBV5-1 and TRBJ1-1): KAGVTQTPRYLIKTRGQQVTLSCSPISGHRSVSWYQQTPGQGLQFLFEYFSETQRNKGNFPGRFSGRQFSNSRSEMNVSTLELGDSALYLCASSPDRGRPNTEAFFGQGTRLTVV.